Following are 2 T cell receptor beta chains from one sample sequenced in a study of shared clonotypes between healthy human individuals. The data were produced by immunoSEQ multiplex PCR, yet TCRdb's version contains in-frame clones alone and is incomplete. The repertoire holds over a million clones, with around 75% as singletons. The material sequenced was memory CD4+ T cells sorted from blood. Subset defined: CD45RA-negative fraction. These TCRs come from a young man in good health.

V and J are TRBV18 and TRBJ2-1; 8 positions match TRBD2. CDR3 length: 17 residues. Losses at the gene ends were 4 bases for V and 6 bases for J; bases not matched to a gene: 14. Germline V gene sequence: CDR1 KGHSH, CDR2 LQKENI. In DNA, the CDR3 is TGTGCCAGCTCACTGTGGGAACCGGGACTAGGGGGCAATGAGCAGTTCTTC. Protein product: CASSLWEPGLGGNEQFF. Based on the CDR3 plus reference TRBV18 and TRBJ2-1, the full variable domain is NAGVMQNPRHLVRRRGQEARLRCSPMKGHSHVYWYRQLPEEGLKFMVYLQKENIIDESGMPKERFSAEFPKEGPSILRIQQVVRGDSAAYFCASSLWEPGLGGNEQFFGPGTRLTVL.

This clone was seen more than once but under ten times. The chain has TRBV7-2 and TRBJ2-1; the D gene is possibly TRBD1 (6 bases). The germline V gene has CDR1 SGHTA and CDR2 FQGNSA. The germline V and J ends were trimmed by 2 bases and 4 bases, with 18 bases remaining between them. The CDR3 covers 17 residues. CDR3 nucleotides: TGTGCCAGCAGCTTAAATGTGGGGGCAGGGCAGTACAATGAGCAGTTCTTC. Residues: CASSLNVGAGQYNEQFF.